These 18 T cell receptor beta chains came from one sample sequenced in a study of cytomegalovirus exposure and HLA in healthy donors. 13 Jbeta primers and 60 Vbeta primers were used for the PCR. Assay: immunoSEQ multiplex PCR; the TCRdb copy retains only in-frame clones and omits some. The sample consists of 100,000 to 150,000 clones, approximately 84% of them appearing once. Sequenced sample: PBMCs. Receptor source: a man between 18 and 29 years old in good health and CMV-seropositive.

V usage is TRBV10-3 and J usage is TRBJ1-2; 7 bases are a match to TRBD1. The CDR3 covers 16 residues. The V gene's germline CDR1 is ENHRY and CDR2 SYGVKD. J was trimmed by 0 bases and V by 6 bases; bases with no gene match: 10. This CDR3 reads CAIRTADRAANYGYTF. In nucleotides, the CDR3 is TGTGCCATCAGAACCGCTGACAGGGCCGCTAACTATGGCTACACCTTC.

This sequence joins TRBV5-4 and TRBJ2-5; 7 bases are shared with TRBD1. CDR1 is SGHNT, CDR2 YYREEE, per germline (reference sequence). The CDR3 length is 13 residues. V gave up 4 bases and J gave up 5 bases; unmatched junction bases: 5. The CDR3 protein is CASSTTGIETQYF. The CDR3 nucleotides are TGTGCCAGCAGCACGACAGGGATCGAGACCCAGTACTTC. Looking up the rest from reference TRBV5-4 and TRBJ2-5 gives the full variable domain: ETGVTQSPTHLIKTRGQQVTLRCSSQSGHNTVSWYQQALGQGPQFIFQYYREEENGRGNFPPRFSGLQFPNYSSELNVNALELDDSALYLCASSTTGIETQYFGPGTRLLVL.

V is TRBV7-2 and J is TRBJ1-1; 9 nucleotides match TRBD1. CDR1 SGHTA and CDR2 FQGNSA come from the germline V gene. CDR3 length: 15 residues. The J segment lost 6 bases and the V segment lost 5 bases, leaving 10 bases of the junction unmatched. DNA of the CDR3: TGTGCCAGCAGCATCGACAGGGGGTACAACGCTGAAGCTTTCTTT. Translating it yields CASSIDRGYNAEAFF.

This clone was found a few times. The rearrangement links TRBV14 to TRBJ2-5; D possibly corresponds to TRBD2 (6 bases). The germline V gene encodes CDR1 SGHDN and CDR2 FVKESK. The length of the CDR3 is 13 residues. V gave up 4 bases and J gave up 4 bases, with 10 bases separating them. CDR3: CASSRGKGETQYF. The DNA for the CDR3 is TGTGCCAGCAGCCGCGGGAAGGGAGAGACCCAGTACTTC.

This clone has a handful of counts. The sample contains more than one DNA sequence encoding this CDR3. The rearrangement joins TRBV4-1 to TRBJ1-5, with unresolved D. V was cut by 0 bases and J by 3 bases, with 9 bases left in between. Germline V gene sequence: CDR1 MGHRA, CDR2 YSYEKL. The length of the CDR3 is 15 residues. The CDR3 DNA follows: TGCGCCAGCAGCCAAGATGGGCAGTTCAATCAGCCCCAGCATTTT. Its protein product is CASSQDGQFNQPQHF.

The chain is built from TRBV4-3 and TRBJ2-1; 12 nucleotides align to TRBD2. The germline V gene has CDR1 LGHNA and CDR2 YSLEER. The CDR3 covers 16 residues. The J segment lost 7 bases and the V segment lost 1 base, leaving 5 bases of the junction unmatched. For the CDR3, the DNA is TGCGCCAGCAGCCAAGGGCTAGCGGGGGGGCAGAATGAGCAGTTCTTC. Translating it yields CASSQGLAGGQNEQFF.

The CDR3 spells CASSQWQNPNYGYTF. DNA for the CDR3: TGCGCCAGCAGCCAATGGCAGAACCCAAACTATGGCTACACCTTC. The chain is built from TRBV4-1 and TRBJ1-2; no reliable D call. This CDR3 comprises 15 residues. CDR1 and CDR2 from the germline V gene are MGHRA and YSYEKL. The V gene lost 2 bases and the J gene lost 2 bases, with 12 bases spanning the gap.

The chain has TRBV11-2 and TRBJ2-7, with TRBD1 identical over 8 bases. The germline V gene has CDR1 SGHAT and CDR2 FQNNGV. The CDR3 sequence is 14 residues long. The ends lost 1 base at V and 3 bases at J; junction bases unmatched: 2. CDR3: CASSLGTGNYEQYF. DNA for the CDR3: TGTGCCAGCAGCTTAGGGACAGGGAACTACGAGCAGTACTTC.

The J gene is TRBJ1-1, the V gene TRBV19, with a weak D call TRBD1 (5 bases). Germline V gene lookup returns CDR1 LNHDA and CDR2 SQIVND (reference sequence). There are 16 residues in the CDR3. Trimming cost V 1 base and J 4 bases, with 16 bases left between them. The chain's CDR3 is CASSIGPLGGLTEAFF. CDR3 DNA sequence: TGTGCCAGTAGTATAGGACCCCTGGGGGGTCTCACTGAAGCTTTCTTT.

The rearrangement joins TRBV9 to TRBJ1-2, with a weak D call TRBD1 (5 bases). Germline V gene sequence: CDR1 SGDLS, CDR2 YYNGEE. The CDR3 runs 15 residues. V lost 0 bases to trimming and J lost 2 bases, with 11 bases between them. The CDR3 here is CASSVGEGTNYGYTF. The CDR3 DNA is TGTGCCAGCAGCGTAGGGGAGGGGACGAACTATGGCTACACCTTC. The full variable domain, completed using reference TRBV9 and TRBJ1-2, is DSGVTQTPKHLITATGQRVTLRCSPRSGDLSVYWYQQSLDQGLQFLIQYYNGEERAKGNILERFSAQQFPDLHSELNLSSLELGDSALYFCASSVGEGTNYGYTFGSGTRLTVV.

This clone was seen a few times. The V gene is TRBV5-4, the J gene TRBJ1-1; D may be TRBD1 (6 bases). The CDR3 length is 16 residues. Germline V gene data show CDR1 as SGHNT and CDR2 as YYREEE (reference sequence). The V and J ends lost 1 base and 1 base respectively, with 14 bases between them. CDR3 DNA: TGTGCCAGCAGCTTGTGGTTAGGGGGTGCGAACACTGAAGCTTTCTTT. Protein sequence: CASSLWLGGANTEAFF.

The chain carries TRBV27 and TRBJ1-2, with D possibly TRBD1 on 5 matching bases. Trimming pared 6 bases from V and 8 bases from J, leaving 16 bases between. Per germline, CDR1 MNHEY and CDR2 SMNVEV (reference sequence). There are 13 residues in the CDR3. CDR3 nucleotides: TGTGCCAGCAGGTCGGGGGTAACGGGGGGCTACACCTTC. It translates to CASRSGVTGGYTF.

The chain links TRBV4-2 to TRBJ1-1; D call uncertain. CDR1 and CDR2 (germline): LGHNA, YNFKEQ. Trimming left V 0 bases short and J 5 bases short, with 10 bases between. This CDR3 comprises 14 residues. As DNA, the CDR3 is TGTGCCAGCAGCCAAGACGCCGGAGGGACTGAAGCTTTCTTT. Translating it yields CASSQDAGGTEAFF.

The J gene is TRBJ2-3, the V gene TRBV6-6; 9 positions match TRBD2. CDR1 is MNHNY, CDR2 SVGAGI, per germline (reference sequence). The CDR3 totals 16 residues. V shed 2 bases, J shed 5 bases, and the junction held 8 bases outside the gene matches. The CDR3 DNA sequence: TGTGCCAGCAGTTACATGGCGCGGGGGGGCCTAGATACGCAGTATTTT. It translates to CASSYMARGGLDTQYF.

This chain uses TRBV6-1 with TRBJ2-3, with TRBD1 as a possible D gene (5 bases). Trimming took 6 bases from V and 2 from J, leaving 9 bases between them. The CDR3 length is 13 residues. CDR1 and CDR2 (germline): MNHNS, SASEGT. CDR3 nucleotide sequence: TGTGCCAGCAGGGGGCAAATCACAGATACGCAGTATTTT. Residues: CASRGQITDTQYF.

CDR3 in amino acids: CASKGLFLGYNEQFF. The CDR3 DNA reads TGTGCCAGCAAAGGACTATTCCTCGGGTACAATGAGCAGTTCTTC. J is TRBJ2-1 and V is TRBV5-6; TRBD2 might be the D (6 bases). Between the trimmed V and J ends, which lost 6 bases and 4 bases, there was a span of 17 bases. This CDR3 is 15 amino acids long. In germline, CDR1 is SGHDT, CDR2 YYEEEE.

The chain joins TRBV18 to TRBJ2-5; 10 bases map to TRBD1. Near its end, the DNA agrees better with TRBJ2-7, so the J call may be wrong. The CDR3 has 15 amino acids. Germline lookup yields CDR1 KGHSH and CDR2 LQKENI. For the CDR3, the DNA is TGTGCCAGCTCACGAGGACCGGGACAGGGGTACGAGCAGTACTTC. Its translation: CASSRGPGQGYEQYF.

The count of this clone is one. DNA of the CDR3: TGTGCCAGCTCACCACCGGGAGGGGGAAACACAGATACGCAGTATTTT. Its translation is CASSPPGGGNTDTQYF. The chain employs TRBV18 and TRBJ2-3; possible D gene TRBD2, 7 bases. The CDR3 covers 16 residues. Trimming left V 0 bases short and J 2 bases short, with 12 bases between. The germline V gene encodes CDR1 KGHSH and CDR2 LQKENI.